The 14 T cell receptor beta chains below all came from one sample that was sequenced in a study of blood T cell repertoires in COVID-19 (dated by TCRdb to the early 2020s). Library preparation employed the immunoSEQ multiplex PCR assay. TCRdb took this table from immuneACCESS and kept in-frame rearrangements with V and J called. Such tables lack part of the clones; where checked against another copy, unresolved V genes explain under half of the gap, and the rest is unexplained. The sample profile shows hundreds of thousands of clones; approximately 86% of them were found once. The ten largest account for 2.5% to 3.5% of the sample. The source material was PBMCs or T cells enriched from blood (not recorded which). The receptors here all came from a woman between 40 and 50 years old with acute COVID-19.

As DNA, the CDR3 is TGTGCCAGTAGCTCAGACAGGGTCGGCACAGATACGCAGTATTTT. Residues: CASSSDRVGTDTQYF. This chain links TRBV19 with TRBJ2-3; 7 bases agree with TRBD1. The CDR3 is 15 residues long. The trim removed 6 bases at V and 1 base at J, leaving 7 bases unmatched. Germline assignment: CDR1 LNHDA and CDR2 SQIVND (reference sequence).

CDR3 coding DNA: TGTGCCAGCAGGCCCCCTCGGCCGGGCACCATATATTTT. It codes for CASRPPRPGTIYF. The chain carries TRBV7-3 and TRBJ1-3; D is undetermined. Deletions cut 6 bases from V and 9 bases from J, with 15 bases between. The CDR3 runs 13 residues. Germline loops: CDR1 SGHTA, CDR2 FQGTGA.

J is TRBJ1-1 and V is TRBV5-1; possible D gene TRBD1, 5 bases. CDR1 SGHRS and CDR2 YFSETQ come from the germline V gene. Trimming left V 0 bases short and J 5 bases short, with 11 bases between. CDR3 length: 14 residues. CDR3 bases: TGCGCCAGCAGCTTGGAGGGGCCGCGGACTGAAGCTTTCTTT. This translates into CASSLEGPRTEAFF. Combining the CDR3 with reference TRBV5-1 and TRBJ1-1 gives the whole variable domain KAGVTQTPRYLIKTRGQQVTLSCSPISGHRSVSWYQQTPGQGLQFLFEYFSETQRNKGNFPGRFSGRQFSNSRSEMNVSTLELGDSALYLCASSLEGPRTEAFFGQGTRLTVV.

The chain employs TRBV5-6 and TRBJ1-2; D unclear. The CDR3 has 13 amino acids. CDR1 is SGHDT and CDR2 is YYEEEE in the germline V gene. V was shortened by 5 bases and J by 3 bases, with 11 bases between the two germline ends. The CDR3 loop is CASRPPNYYGYTF. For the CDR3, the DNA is TGTGCCAGCAGGCCACCCAACTACTATGGCTACACCTTC.

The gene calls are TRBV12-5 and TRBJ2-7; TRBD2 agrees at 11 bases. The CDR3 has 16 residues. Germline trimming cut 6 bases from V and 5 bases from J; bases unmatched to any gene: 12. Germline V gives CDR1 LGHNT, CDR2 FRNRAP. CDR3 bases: TGTGCTAGTGGCTCCCCCTTAGCGGGAGGGCCACACGAGCAGTACTTC. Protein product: CASGSPLAGGPHEQYF.

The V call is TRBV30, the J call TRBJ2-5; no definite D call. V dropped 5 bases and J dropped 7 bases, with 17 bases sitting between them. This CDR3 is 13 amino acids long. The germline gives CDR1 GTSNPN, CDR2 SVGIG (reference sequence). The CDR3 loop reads CAWARSRSGTQYF. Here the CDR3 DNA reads TGTGCCTGGGCGCGTTCGCGGTCCGGGACCCAGTACTTC.

The CDR3 is CASSLGTFGDTQETQYF. The CDR3 region has the DNA TGTGCCAGCAGCTTGGGTACTTTCGGGGACACACAGGAGACCCAGTACTTC. V usage is TRBV5-8 and J usage is TRBJ2-5; possibly TRBD1 for D (6 bases). With 0 bases removed from V and 5 bases from J, the gap between germline ends came to 20 bases. The CDR3 contains 17 residues. Germline assignment: CDR1 SGHTS and CDR2 YDEGEE.

The CDR3 region has the DNA TGTGCCAGCAGCCAATGGTCTAGCGGCAGCTACAATGAGCAGTTCTTC. Translated, it gives CASSQWSSGSYNEQFF. The chain recombines TRBV3-1 (or the pseudogene TRBV3-2) with TRBJ2-1, with TRBD2 matching 7 bases. V dropped 2 bases and J dropped 3; count of bases not matched to a gene: 7. CDR3 length: 16 residues. The germline V gene has CDR1 LGHDT and CDR2 YNNKEL (reference sequence).

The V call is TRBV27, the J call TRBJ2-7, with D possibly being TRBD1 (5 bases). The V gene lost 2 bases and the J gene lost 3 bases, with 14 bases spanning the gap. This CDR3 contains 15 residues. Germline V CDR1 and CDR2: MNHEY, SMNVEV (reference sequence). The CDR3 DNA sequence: TGTGCCAGCAGTTTAATCCAGGGCTCTGACTACGAGCAGTACTTC. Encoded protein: CASSLIQGSDYEQYF.

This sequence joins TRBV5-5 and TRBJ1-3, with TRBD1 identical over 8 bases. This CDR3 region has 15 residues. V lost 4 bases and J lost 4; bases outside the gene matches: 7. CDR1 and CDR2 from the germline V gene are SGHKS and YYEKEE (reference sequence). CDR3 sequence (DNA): TGTGCCAGCAGCGGTACAGGGGGGCGCGGAAACACCATATATTTT. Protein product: CASSGTGGRGNTIYF.

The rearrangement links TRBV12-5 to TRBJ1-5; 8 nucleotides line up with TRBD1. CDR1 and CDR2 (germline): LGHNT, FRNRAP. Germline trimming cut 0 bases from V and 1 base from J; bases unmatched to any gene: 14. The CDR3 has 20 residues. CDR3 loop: CASGLVRVRTGLGSNQPQHF. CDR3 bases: TGTGCTAGTGGTTTGGTACGGGTGCGGACAGGGCTGGGGAGCAATCAGCCCCAGCATTTT.

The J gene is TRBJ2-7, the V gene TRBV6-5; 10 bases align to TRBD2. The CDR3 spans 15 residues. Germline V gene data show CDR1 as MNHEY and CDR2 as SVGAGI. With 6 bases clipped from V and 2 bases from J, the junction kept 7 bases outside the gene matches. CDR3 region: CASSYLAGVPYEQYF. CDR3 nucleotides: TGTGCCAGCAGCTACCTAGCGGGAGTACCCTACGAGCAGTACTTC.

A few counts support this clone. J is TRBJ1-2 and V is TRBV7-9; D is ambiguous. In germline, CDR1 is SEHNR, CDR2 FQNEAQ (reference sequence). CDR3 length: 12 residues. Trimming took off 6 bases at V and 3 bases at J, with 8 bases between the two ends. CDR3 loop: CASRYTDYGYTF. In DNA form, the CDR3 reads TGTGCCAGCAGGTATACAGACTATGGCTACACCTTC.

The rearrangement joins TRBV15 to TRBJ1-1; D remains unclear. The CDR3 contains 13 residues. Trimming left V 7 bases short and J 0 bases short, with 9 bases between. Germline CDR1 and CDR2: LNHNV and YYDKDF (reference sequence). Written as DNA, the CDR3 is TGTGCCACCATGGAGAGGATGAACACTGAAGCTTTCTTT. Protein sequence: CATMERMNTEAFF.